These 20 T cell receptor beta chains were sequenced from one sample in a study of shared clonotypes between healthy human individuals. The naive CD8 population came from CD45RO-negative cells selected for CCR7, without terminally differentiated effector memory CD45RA+ cells. This table comes from immunoSEQ multiplex PCR, and its TCRdb copy is limited to in-frame clones, with some not included. Of about 2 million clones detected, just under 95% appear once; the ten largest clones hold 1% to 1.5%. The sequencing sample was made of naive CD8+ T cells sorted from blood. The receptors come from a man between 18 and 35 years old in good health.

The chain employs TRBV7-9 and TRBJ2-1; D is perhaps TRBD2 (6 bases). The CDR3 totals 14 residues. CDR1 is SEHNR and CDR2 is FQNEAQ in the germline V gene (reference sequence). Trimming took off 2 bases at V and 11 bases at J, with 16 bases between the two ends. The CDR3 nucleotides read TGTGCCAGCAGCTTAATGGCGGGACGTTCACAGCAGTTCTTC. It codes for CASSLMAGRSQQFF.

This clone was detected only once. The V gene is TRBV18, the J gene TRBJ1-2; D call uncertain. V shed 3 bases and J shed 0 bases, with 8 bases lying between them. Germline V CDR1 and CDR2: KGHSH, LQKENI. The length of the CDR3 is 14 residues. CDR3 sequence reads: CASSPGSANYGYTF. The CDR3 coding sequence is TGTGCCAGCTCACCGGGCAGCGCTAACTATGGCTACACCTTC.

The rearrangement uses TRBV19 and TRBJ1-5; weak D call: TRBD1 (5 bases). This CDR3 region has 14 residues. Trimming left V 3 bases short and J 5 bases short, with 11 bases between. Germline V gives CDR1 LNHDA, CDR2 SQIVND (reference sequence). CDR3 amino acids: CASSILGVDQPQHF. The CDR3 DNA reads as TGTGCCAGTAGTATCTTAGGGGTCGATCAGCCCCAGCATTTT.

The V gene is TRBV27, the J gene TRBJ1-3; no firm D call. The CDR3 is made up of 13 amino acids. Germline values: CDR1 MNHEY, CDR2 SMNVEV (reference sequence). V was trimmed by 3 bases and J by 3 bases, leaving 6 bases between them. The CDR3 bases are TGTGCCAGCAGTTTGGAGGTTGGAAACACCATATATTTT. This sequence encodes CASSLEVGNTIYF.

The chain joins TRBV13 to TRBJ2-1; D is ambiguous. Germline V CDR1 and CDR2: PRHDT, FYEKMQ (reference sequence). V was shortened by 6 bases and J by 8 bases, with 11 bases between the two germline ends. This CDR3 contains 12 residues. The CDR3 spells CASRQAGDEQFF. Here the CDR3 DNA reads TGTGCCAGCAGGCAGGCTGGGGATGAGCAGTTCTTC.

The chain combines TRBV5-1 with TRBJ2-1; 9 bases map to TRBD2. The CDR3 contains 16 residues. Per germline, CDR1 SGHRS and CDR2 YFSETQ. Trimming took 0 bases from V and 5 from J; bases not matched to a gene: 6. The CDR3 loop is CASSLAWTSDNNEQFF. The CDR3 coding sequence is TGCGCCAGCAGCTTGGCCTGGACTAGCGACAACAATGAGCAGTTCTTC.

This clone was detected only once. This chain connects TRBV27 to TRBJ1-4, with a tentative D call TRBD1 (5 bases). This CDR3 has 12 amino acids. Looked up from germline, CDR1 is MNHEY and CDR2 is SMNVEV (reference sequence). With 8 bases removed from V and 6 bases from J, the gap between germline ends came to 10 bases. CDR3 protein: CASGALDEKLFF. The CDR3 nucleotides are TGTGCCAGCGGGGCGTTGGATGAAAAACTGTTTTTT. The full variable domain, its missing parts supplied by reference TRBV27 and TRBJ1-4, is EAQVTQNPRYLITVTGKKLTVTCSQNMNHEYMSWYRQDPGLGLRQIYYSMNVEVTDKGDVPEGYKVSRKEKRNFPLILESPSPNQTSLYFCASGALDEKLFFGSGTQLSVL.

V and J are TRBV5-1 and TRBJ2-2; 8 bases map to TRBD2. With V trimmed by 3 bases and J by 3 bases, 19 bases remained unmatched. The CDR3 contains 20 residues. Germline V CDR1 and CDR2: SGHRS, YFSETQ. The CDR3 DNA sequence: TGCGCCAGCAGCTATGACCCGACGGGGGGGGTTAGCGGCCACACCGGGGAGCTGTTTTTT. Translation gives CASSYDPTGGVSGHTGELFF.

This clone appeared once. This chain joins TRBV2 and TRBJ2-7; a possible D gene is TRBD2 (6 bases). The germline gives CDR1 SNHLY, CDR2 FYNNEI. The CDR3 length is 16 residues. The V end was cut by 6 bases, the J end by 2 bases, with 20 bases between. CDR3 bases: TGTGCCAGCAGCGCCCCCCTCGGACTAAGGGCCTACGAGCAGTACTTC. Translated, it gives CASSAPLGLRAYEQYF.

The rearrangement joins TRBV30 to TRBJ2-7; tentatively, D is TRBD1 or TRBD2 (6 bases each). CDR1 GTSNPN and CDR2 SVGIG come from the germline V gene (reference sequence). This CDR3 spans 16 amino acids. The germline V and J ends were trimmed by 4 bases and 0 bases, with 19 bases remaining between them. CDR3 loop: CAWTPRGRRSSYEQYF. The CDR3 DNA follows: TGTGCCTGGACTCCCCGGGGGCGGAGGAGCTCCTACGAGCAGTACTTC. The full variable domain, its missing parts supplied by reference TRBV30 and TRBJ2-7, is SQTIHQWPATLVQPVGSPLSLECTVEGTSNPNLYWYRQAAGRGLQLLFYSVGIGQISSEVPQNLSASRPQDRQFILSSKKLLLSDSGFYLCAWTPRGRRSSYEQYFGPGTRLTVT.

The V call is TRBV11-2, the J call TRBJ2-7, with no clear D. V was pared by 1 base and J by 0 bases, with 10 bases between. The CDR3 has 15 amino acids. Germline lookup yields CDR1 SGHAT and CDR2 FQNNGV. CDR3 sequence (DNA): TGTGCCAGCAGCTTAGTTGGCAGTTTCTCCTACGAGCAGTACTTC. Protein: CASSLVGSFSYEQYF.

The V and J genes are TRBV7-9 and TRBJ2-1; tentatively, D is TRBD2 (5 bases). Germline loops: CDR1 SEHNR, CDR2 FQNEAQ (reference sequence). Trimming took off 5 bases at V and 3 bases at J, with 8 bases between the two ends. This CDR3 has 13 amino acids. The CDR3 loop is CASSDGNYNEQFF. The DNA of the CDR3 is TGTGCCAGCAGCGACGGGAACTACAATGAGCAGTTCTTC.

The V gene is TRBV9, the J gene TRBJ1-1; a possible D gene is TRBD1 (5 bases). Trimming removed 2 bases at V and 3 bases at J, with 11 bases between. Germline assignment: CDR1 SGDLS and CDR2 YYNGEE. This CDR3 has 14 amino acids. The CDR3 loop reads CASSVEWGDTEAFF. The CDR3 coding sequence is TGTGCCAGCAGCGTCGAGTGGGGGGACACTGAAGCTTTCTTT.

This clone has more than one count but fewer than ten. Other DNA sequences within the sample encode an identical CDR3. The DNA of the CDR3 is TGTGCCAGCAGCGTAGGGGGAACTGAAGCTTTCTTT. As protein: CASSVGGTEAFF. The chain links TRBV9 to TRBJ1-1; D not resolved. Trimming shortened V by 0 bases and J by 5 bases, and 5 bases separated the two germline ends. CDR3 length equals 12 residues. Germline CDR1 SGDLS, CDR2 YYNGEE.

The genes are TRBV27 and TRBJ2-2, with TRBD2 as a possible D gene (5 bases). Germline CDR1 and CDR2: MNHEY and SMNVEV (reference sequence). V was shortened by 5 bases and J by 0 bases, with 13 bases between the two germline ends. The CDR3 loop spans 16 amino acids. DNA for the CDR3: TGTGCCAGCAGTGGATGGACTTCTACGAACACCGGGGAGCTGTTTTTT. Its protein product is CASSGWTSTNTGELFF.

This chain links TRBV1 with TRBJ2-2; the D call of TRBD1 is as the table states it, not checked on the DNA. TRBV1 is assigned pseudogene status. CDR3 length: 18 residues. The CDR3 region is CTSSQDQGTSPNTGELFF. The CDR3 DNA follows: TGCACCAGCAGCCAAGATCAGGGCACCTCTCCGAACACCGGGGAGCTGTTTTTT.

This clone was counted between two and nine times. The chain employs TRBV15 and TRBJ1-5, with D maybe TRBD1 (5 bases). The CDR3 totals 15 residues. CDR1 and CDR2 from the germline V gene are LNHNV and YYDKDF (reference sequence). V lost 0 bases, J lost 6 bases, and 12 bases lay in between. The CDR3 is CATSRDRGVSQPQHF. The CDR3 nucleotides are TGTGCCACCAGCAGAGATCGAGGGGTAAGTCAGCCCCAGCATTTT.

About this clone itself: The sample carries other DNA sequences with the same CDR3. The chain uses TRBV5-1 and TRBJ2-7; a possible D gene is TRBD1 (6 bases). Deletions cut 1 base from V and 0 bases from J, with 8 bases between. The CDR3 spans 14 residues. In germline, CDR1 is SGHRS, CDR2 YFSETQ. The CDR3 nucleotides read TGCGCCAGCAGCTTGACAGGGAGCTCCTACGAGCAGTACTTC. It specifies CASSLTGSSYEQYF.

The chain joins TRBV11-2 to TRBJ2-3, with D possibly being TRBD2 (7 bases). The CDR3 has 15 amino acids. Per germline, CDR1 SGHAT and CDR2 FQNNGV. Trimming cost V 3 bases and J 3 bases, with 13 bases left between them. The CDR3 DNA reads as TGTGCCAGCAGCTTGCACGGGGGGCATACAGATACGCAGTATTTT. Translating gives CASSLHGGHTDTQYF.

This clone was seen only once. The gene calls are TRBV29-1 and TRBJ1-3, with TRBD1 matching 7 bases. The CDR3 consists of 13 residues. V was pared by 7 bases and J by 9 bases, with 12 bases of the junction left unmatched. In germline, CDR1 is SQVTM, CDR2 ANQGSEA. The CDR3 reads CSALVGGETTIYF. Written as DNA, the CDR3 is TGCAGCGCCTTAGTAGGGGGCGAAACCACCATATATTTT. Supplemented by reference TRBV29-1 and TRBJ1-3, the full variable domain reads SAVISQKPSRDICQRGTSLTIQCQVDSQVTMMFWYRQQPGQSLTLIATANQGSEATYESGFVIDKFPISRPNLTFSTLTVSNMSPEDSSIYLCSALVGGETTIYFGEGSWLTVV.